These 14 T cell receptor beta chains were sequenced from one sample in a study of blood T cell repertoires in COVID-19. Produced via immunoSEQ multiplex PCR; TCRdb's table is partial and in-frame only. The sample lists roughly 150,000 clones, approximately 93% seen once, with roughly 2% in the top ten. The sequencing sample was made of peripheral blood. The origin of the receptors is a woman aged 55-69 years with COVID-19, enrolled during active disease.

V gene TRBV18 combines with J gene TRBJ1-2; D might be TRBD1 (5 bases). Germline V gene lookup returns CDR1 KGHSH and CDR2 LQKENI. Deletions cut 3 bases from V and 8 bases from J, with 13 bases between. CDR3 length: 13 amino acids. The CDR3 region is CASSPMTDSGYTF. Written as DNA, the CDR3 is TGTGCCAGCTCACCCATGACAGATTCGGGCTACACCTTC.

The V and J genes are TRBV6-6 and TRBJ2-7, with 11 bases identical to TRBD2. Losses at the gene ends were 7 bases for V and 5 bases for J; bases not matched to a gene: 4. There are 13 residues in the CDR3. The V gene's germline CDR1 is MNHNY and CDR2 SVGAGI (reference sequence). This CDR3 is CASTTGLADEQYF. In nucleotides, the CDR3 is TGTGCCAGCACTACGGGACTAGCGGACGAGCAGTACTTC.

The V gene is TRBV27, the J gene TRBJ2-7; a possible D gene is TRBD1 (6 bases). In germline, CDR1 is MNHEY, CDR2 SMNVEV (reference sequence). Trimming pared 6 bases from V and 2 bases from J, leaving 26 bases between. CDR3 length equals 18 residues. CDR3 protein: CASRHYSFWYRVTYEQYF. The CDR3 nucleotides are TGTGCCAGCAGACATTATTCGTTTTGGTACAGGGTCACCTACGAGCAGTACTTC.

This rearrangement joins TRBV5-6 to TRBJ1-4; D possibly corresponds to TRBD1 (5 bases). The CDR3 covers 13 residues. V was clipped by 7 bases and J by 7 bases, with 14 bases between them. Germline CDR1 and CDR2: SGHDT and YYEEEE. The CDR3 is CASGGRATEKLFF. DNA for the CDR3: TGTGCCAGCGGCGGCAGGGCGACTGAAAAACTGTTTTTT.

V and J are TRBV18 and TRBJ1-4; possible D gene TRBD1, 6 bases. The CDR3 consists of 14 residues. Trimming stripped 4 bases from V and 8 bases from J, with 14 bases between. The germline gives CDR1 KGHSH, CDR2 LQKENI. The CDR3 sequence: CASSQQGGGEKLFF. Here the CDR3 DNA reads TGTGCCAGCTCACAACAGGGCGGGGGAGAAAAACTGTTTTTT.

The chain employs TRBV5-1 and TRBJ2-5; a possible D gene is TRBD1 (6 bases). The CDR3 length is 14 residues. Germline CDR1 and CDR2: SGHRS and YFSETQ. V lost 4 bases and J lost 5, with 15 bases in between. In DNA, the CDR3 is TGCGCCAGCAGCACAGGGACACCCCGGGAGACCCAGTACTTC. It specifies CASSTGTPRETQYF.

A single count supports this clone. The rearrangement joins TRBV14 to TRBJ2-7, with D hard to call. V lost 1 base and J lost 5, with 3 bases in between. The CDR3 runs to 11 residues. Germline-derived CDR1 and CDR2 are SGHDN and FVKESK. The CDR3 is CASSQVNEQYF. As DNA, the CDR3 is TGTGCCAGCAGCCAAGTCAACGAGCAGTACTTC. The full variable domain, in which reference TRBV14 and TRBJ2-7 provide the parts outside the CDR3, is EAGVTQFPSHSVIEKGQTVTLRCDPISGHDNLYWYRRVMGKEIKFLLHFVKESKQDESGMPNNRFLAERTGGTYSTLKVQPAELEDSGVYFCASSQVNEQYFGPGTRLTVT.

This rearrangement joins TRBV27 to TRBJ1-5; D might be TRBD1 (5 bases). CDR1 and CDR2 (germline): MNHEY, SMNVEV (reference sequence). With 5 bases removed from V and 5 bases from J, the gap between germline ends came to 13 bases. The CDR3 has 14 amino acids. The CDR3 coding sequence is TGTGCCAGCAGTAGGGAGGGGCCTTATCAGCCCCAGCATTTT. Encoded protein: CASSREGPYQPQHF.

This rearrangement joins TRBV6-2 or TRBV6-3 to TRBJ2-4, with D hard to call. V was trimmed by 5 bases and J by 1 base, leaving 15 bases between them. Germline-derived CDR1 and CDR2 are MNHEY and SVGEGT. The CDR3 is made up of 16 amino acids. The CDR3 sequence: CASSGGGALAKNIQYF. CDR3 sequence (DNA): TGTGCCAGCAGTGGCGGTGGAGCCCTGGCCAAAAACATTCAGTACTTC.

V and J are TRBV7-2 and TRBJ1-2; the D gene is possibly TRBD1 (5 bases). The CDR3 contains 14 residues. Trimming left V 8 bases short and J 4 bases short, with 17 bases between. Germline V gene data show CDR1 as SGHTA and CDR2 as FQGNSA. CDR3: CASPTNRSLYGYTF. The CDR3 nucleotides read TGTGCCAGCCCCACCAACAGGAGCCTCTATGGCTACACCTTC.

The rearrangement uses TRBV18 and TRBJ2-3, with TRBD1 identical over 10 bases. The germline V gene has CDR1 KGHSH and CDR2 LQKENI. J gave up 8 bases and V 3 bases, and 2 bases lay outside the gene matches. The length of the CDR3 is 13 residues. DNA of the CDR3: TGTGCCAGCTCACCCGACAGGGGGCCTACGCAGTATTTT. It translates to CASSPDRGPTQYF. The full variable domain, completed using reference TRBV18 and TRBJ2-3, is NAGVMQNPRHLVRRRGQEARLRCSPMKGHSHVYWYRQLPEEGLKFMVYLQKENIIDESGMPKERFSAEFPKEGPSILRIQQVVRGDSAAYFCASSPDRGPTQYFGPGTRLTVL.

The V and J genes are TRBV6-5 and TRBJ1-1; D may be TRBD1 (5 bases). The CDR3 is 12 residues long. The germline CDR1 and CDR2 sequences are MNHEY and SVGAGI. V lost 4 bases and J 4 bases, leaving 7 bases between the germline ends. The CDR3 sequence is CASSWRGTEAFF. The CDR3 coding sequence is TGTGCCAGCAGTTGGAGGGGCACTGAAGCTTTCTTT.

The chain is built from TRBV11-3 and TRBJ1-5, with TRBD1 as a possible D gene (5 bases). The CDR3 is 16 amino acids. CDR1 SGHNT and CDR2 YENEEA come from the germline V gene. V lost 4 bases and J 2 bases, leaving 15 bases between the germline ends. Written as DNA, the CDR3 is TGTGCCAGCAGCTCTCGCTCAGGGCTGGGCAATCAGCCCCAGCATTTT. It translates to CASSSRSGLGNQPQHF.

CDR3 protein: CASSDRTGGPQPQHF. CDR3 in DNA: TGTGCCAGCAGTGATAGAACAGGGGGCCCTCAGCCCCAGCATTTT. The chain recombines TRBV6-1 with TRBJ1-5, with TRBD1 matching over 9 bases. The CDR3 consists of 15 residues. J was trimmed by 6 bases and V by 3 bases; bases with no gene match: 6. The germline V gene encodes CDR1 MNHNS and CDR2 SASEGT.